This entry lists 11 T cell receptor beta chains sequenced from one sample in a study of T cell responses to AZD1222 COVID-19 vaccine. Measured with immunoSEQ multiplex PCR; TCRdb has only the in-frame clones, and not every one. The profile shows 150,000 to 200,000 clones, more than 80% of them singletons. Specimen: peripheral blood, collected 28 days after the second dose of the MenACWY control vaccine. The receptor source for this set is an adult who received the MenACWY meningococcal vaccine as a control.

V and J are TRBV18 and TRBJ2-7, with 11 nucleotides matching TRBD1. The germline CDR1 and CDR2 sequences are KGHSH and LQKENI. CDR3 size: 14 residues. V dropped 6 bases and J dropped 4; count of bases not matched to a gene: 5. The CDR3 is CASSHGQGAYEQYF. The CDR3 region has the DNA TGTGCCAGCTCCCACGGACAGGGGGCATACGAGCAGTACTTC.

The CDR3 DNA is TGTGCCAGCAGTTACAACAGGTTCGGGGCCGGGGAGCTGTTTTTT. This encodes CASSYNRFGAGELFF. The chain recombines TRBV6-5 with TRBJ2-2, with D perhaps matching TRBD1 or TRBD2 (5 bases each). Germline V CDR1 and CDR2: MNHEY, SVGAGI. This CDR3 comprises 15 residues. The V end lost 2 bases, the J end lost 6 bases, and 13 bases lay between the germline ends.

The genes are TRBV29-1 and TRBJ1-5, with D perhaps TRBD1 (5 bases). V lost 5 bases, J lost 4 bases, and 15 bases lay in between. In germline, CDR1 is SQVTM, CDR2 ANQGSEA. The CDR3 runs to 14 residues. The CDR3 here is CSVSVTEGNQPQHF. For the CDR3, the DNA is TGCAGCGTTTCCGTGACAGAGGGGAATCAGCCCCAGCATTTT.

The V call is TRBV11-3, the J call TRBJ2-5; 15 nucleotides align to TRBD2. In germline, CDR1 is SGHNT, CDR2 YENEEA. The V segment lost 3 bases and the J segment 4 bases; nucleotides outside the gene matches: 0. The CDR3 extends over 15 amino acids. CDR3 protein: CASSLGLAGGETQYF. DNA for the CDR3: TGTGCCAGCAGCTTGGGACTAGCGGGAGGAGAGACCCAGTACTTC.

CDR3 residues: CASIPPGSEAYNEQFF. In DNA form, the CDR3 reads TGTGCCAGTATCCCACCGGGTTCGGAAGCCTACAATGAGCAGTTCTTC. The chain joins TRBV7-2 to TRBJ2-1; no definite D call. Germline loops: CDR1 SGHTA, CDR2 FQGNSA. This CDR3 comprises 16 residues. Trimming left V 9 bases short and J 2 bases short, with 20 bases between. Based on the CDR3 plus reference TRBV7-2 and TRBJ2-1, the full variable domain is GAGVSQSPSNKVTEKGKDVELRCDPISGHTALYWYRQSLGQGLEFLIYFQGNSAPDKSGLPSDRFSAERTGGSVSTLTIQRTQQEDSAVYLCASIPPGSEAYNEQFFGPGTRLTVL.

V usage is TRBV9 and J usage is TRBJ2-3; 8 bases match TRBD2. CDR1 SGDLS and CDR2 YYNGEE come from the germline V gene. The CDR3 contains 17 residues. V lost 0 bases to trimming and J lost 0 bases; unmatched junction nucleotides: 6. CDR3 protein: CASSVARAGESTDTQYF. CDR3 DNA: TGTGCCAGCAGCGTAGCTAGAGCGGGAGAGAGCACAGATACGCAGTATTTT.

V usage is TRBV27 and J usage is TRBJ2-1; 9 nucleotides align to TRBD2. The trim removed 4 bases at V and 3 bases at J, leaving 7 bases unmatched. Germline CDR1 reads MNHEY; CDR2 reads SMNVEV (reference sequence). This CDR3 is built from 16 residues. The CDR3 DNA follows: TGTGCCAGCAGTTCGCTCACTAGCGGGCTCTACAATGAGCAGTTCTTC. Its translation is CASSSLTSGLYNEQFF.

The J gene is TRBJ2-2, the V gene TRBV5-8, with D tentatively TRBD2 (5 bases). CDR1 is SGHTS, CDR2 YDEGEE, per germline. V lost 2 bases and J 1 base, leaving 9 bases between the germline ends. This CDR3 comprises 15 residues. The CDR3 region has the DNA TGTGCCAGCAGCTTCCGGACTCTGAACACCGGGGAGCTGTTTTTT. Protein product: CASSFRTLNTGELFF.

V usage is TRBV9 and J usage is TRBJ2-2; TRBD2 matches 11 bases. The CDR3 sequence is 19 residues long. After removal of 3 bases from V and 0 bases from J, the junction contained 10 bases not matched to a gene. Germline lookup yields CDR1 SGDLS and CDR2 YYNGEE. CDR3 protein: CASSAGLADLLTNTGELFF. The CDR3 coding sequence is TGTGCCAGCAGCGCGGGACTAGCGGATTTACTAACGAACACCGGGGAGCTGTTTTTT.

This clone was seen just once. This sequence joins TRBV6-4 and TRBJ2-2; D gene ambiguous. The germline CDR1 and CDR2 sequences are MRHNA and SNTAGT. Trimming took off 6 bases at V and 5 bases at J, with 10 bases between the two ends. The CDR3 has 13 amino acids. This chain's CDR3 is CASSPSGTGELFF. Here the CDR3 DNA reads TGTGCCAGCAGCCCTAGTGGTACCGGGGAGCTGTTTTTT.

The chain carries TRBV6-5 and TRBJ1-2; D remains ambiguous. CDR3 length: 15 amino acids. V was trimmed by 2 bases and J by 0 bases, leaving 10 bases between them. Germline V gene lookup returns CDR1 MNHEY and CDR2 SVGAGI. This CDR3 is CASSYEEGANYGYTF. DNA for the CDR3: TGTGCCAGCAGTTACGAAGAGGGTGCTAACTATGGCTACACCTTC.